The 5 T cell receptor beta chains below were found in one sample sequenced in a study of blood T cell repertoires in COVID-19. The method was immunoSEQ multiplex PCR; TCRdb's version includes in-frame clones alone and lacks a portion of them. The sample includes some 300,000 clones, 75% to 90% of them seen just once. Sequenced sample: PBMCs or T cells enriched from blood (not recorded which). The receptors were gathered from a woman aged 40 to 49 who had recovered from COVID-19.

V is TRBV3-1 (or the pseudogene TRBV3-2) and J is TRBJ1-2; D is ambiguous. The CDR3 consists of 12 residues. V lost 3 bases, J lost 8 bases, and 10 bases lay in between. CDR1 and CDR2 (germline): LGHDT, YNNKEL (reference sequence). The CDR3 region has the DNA TGTGCCAGCAGCCAGGTCGGGGAGGGCTACACCTTC. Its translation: CASSQVGEGYTF.

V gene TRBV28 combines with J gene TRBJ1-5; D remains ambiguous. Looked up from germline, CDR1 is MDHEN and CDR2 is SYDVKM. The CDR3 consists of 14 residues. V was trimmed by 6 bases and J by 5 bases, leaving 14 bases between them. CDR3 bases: TGTGCCAGCAGCTACACTCTCGGGGATCAGCCCCAGCATTTT. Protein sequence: CASSYTLGDQPQHF.

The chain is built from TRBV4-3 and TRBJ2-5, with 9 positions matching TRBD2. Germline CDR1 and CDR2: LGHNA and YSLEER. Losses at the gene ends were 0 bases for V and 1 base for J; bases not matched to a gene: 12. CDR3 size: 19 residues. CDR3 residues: CASSQDRDSGSPFQETQYF. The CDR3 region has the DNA TGCGCCAGCAGCCAAGATAGAGATAGCGGGAGCCCCTTCCAAGAGACCCAGTACTTC.

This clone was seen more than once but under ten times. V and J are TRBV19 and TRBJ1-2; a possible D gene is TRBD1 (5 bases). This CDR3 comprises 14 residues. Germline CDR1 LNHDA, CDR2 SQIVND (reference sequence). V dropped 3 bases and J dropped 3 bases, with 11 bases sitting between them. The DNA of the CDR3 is TGTGCCAGTAGTATTACCCCAGGGTACTATGGCTACACCTTC. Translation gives CASSITPGYYGYTF.

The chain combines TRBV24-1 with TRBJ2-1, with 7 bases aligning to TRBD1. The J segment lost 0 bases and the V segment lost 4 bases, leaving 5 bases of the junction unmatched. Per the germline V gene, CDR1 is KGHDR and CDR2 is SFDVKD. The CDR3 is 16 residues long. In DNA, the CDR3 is TGTGCCACCAGTGAACTGACAGGGAGCTCCTACAATGAGCAGTTCTTC. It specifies CATSELTGSSYNEQFF.